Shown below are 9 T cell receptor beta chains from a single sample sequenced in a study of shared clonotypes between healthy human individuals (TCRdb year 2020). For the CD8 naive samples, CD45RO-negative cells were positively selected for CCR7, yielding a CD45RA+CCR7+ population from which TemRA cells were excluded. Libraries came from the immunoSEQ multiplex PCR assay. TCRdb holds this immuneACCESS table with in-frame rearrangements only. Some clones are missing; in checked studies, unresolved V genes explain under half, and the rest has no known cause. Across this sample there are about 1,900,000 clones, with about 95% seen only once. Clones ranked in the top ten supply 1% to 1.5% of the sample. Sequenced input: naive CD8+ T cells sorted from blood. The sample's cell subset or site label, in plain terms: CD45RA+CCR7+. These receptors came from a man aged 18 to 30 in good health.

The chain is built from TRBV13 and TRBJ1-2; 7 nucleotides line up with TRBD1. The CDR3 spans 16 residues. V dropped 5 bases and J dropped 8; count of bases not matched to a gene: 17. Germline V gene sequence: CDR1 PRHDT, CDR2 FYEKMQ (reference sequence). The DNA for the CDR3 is TGTGCCAGCAGCACTACCGGGACAGCCATAATCCGGGGCTACACCTTC. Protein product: CASSTTGTAIIRGYTF. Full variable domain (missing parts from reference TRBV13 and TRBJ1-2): AAGVIQSPRHLIKEKRETATLKCYPIPRHDTVYWYQQGPGQDPQFLISFYEKMQSDKGSIPDRFSAQQFSDYHSELNMSSLELGDSALYFCASSTTGTAIIRGYTFGSGTRLTVV.

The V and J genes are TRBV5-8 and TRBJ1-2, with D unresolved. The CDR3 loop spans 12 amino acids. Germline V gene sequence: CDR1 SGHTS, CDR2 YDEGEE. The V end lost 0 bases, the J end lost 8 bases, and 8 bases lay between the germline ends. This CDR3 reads CASSLGPRGYTF. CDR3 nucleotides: TGTGCCAGCAGCTTGGGACCCCGAGGCTACACCTTC.

The CDR3 protein is CASSIREWGNEQFF. In DNA, the CDR3 is TGCGCCAGCAGCATCCGGGAGTGGGGTAATGAGCAGTTCTTC. This chain uses TRBV5-1 with TRBJ2-1, with D possibly TRBD2 on 6 matching bases. V lost 4 bases and J lost 7, with 15 bases in between. Germline V gene data show CDR1 as SGHRS and CDR2 as YFSETQ. The CDR3 is 14 amino acids.

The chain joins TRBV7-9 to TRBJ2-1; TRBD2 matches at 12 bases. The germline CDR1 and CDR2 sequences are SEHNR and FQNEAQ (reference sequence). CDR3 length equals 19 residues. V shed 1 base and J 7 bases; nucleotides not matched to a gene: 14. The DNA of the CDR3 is TGTGCCAGCAGCTTAGTGTCTAGCGGGAGGGCTTGGGATGAAAATGAGCAGTTCTTC. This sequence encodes CASSLVSSGRAWDENEQFF.

The CDR3 nucleotides are TGCGCCAGCAGCCAGACGACAGGGCCCACTGAAGCTTTCTTT. It translates to CASSQTTGPTEAFF. The V and J genes are TRBV4-3 and TRBJ1-1; 7 bases are shared with TRBD1. Germline CDR1 and CDR2: LGHNA and YSLEER. With V trimmed by 3 bases and J by 4 bases, 5 bases remained unmatched. CDR3 length equals 14 residues.

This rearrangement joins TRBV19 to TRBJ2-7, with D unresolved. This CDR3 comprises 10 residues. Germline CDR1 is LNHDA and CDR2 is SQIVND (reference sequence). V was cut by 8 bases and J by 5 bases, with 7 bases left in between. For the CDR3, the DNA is TGTGCCAGTGGAACGGACGAGCAGTACTTC. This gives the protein CASGTDEQYF.

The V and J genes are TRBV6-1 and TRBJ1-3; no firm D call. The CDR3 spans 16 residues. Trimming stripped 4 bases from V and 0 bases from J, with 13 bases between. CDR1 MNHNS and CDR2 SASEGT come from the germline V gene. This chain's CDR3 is CASSVSVYVSGNTIYF. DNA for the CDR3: TGTGCCAGCAGTGTCTCTGTTTATGTCTCTGGAAACACCATATATTTT.

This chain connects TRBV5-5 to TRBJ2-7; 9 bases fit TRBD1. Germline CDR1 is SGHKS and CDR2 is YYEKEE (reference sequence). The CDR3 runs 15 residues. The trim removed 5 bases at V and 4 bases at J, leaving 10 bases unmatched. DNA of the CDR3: TGTGCCAGCAGTTGGAAGGGGACAGGGTCGTACGAGCAGTACTTC. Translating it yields CASSWKGTGSYEQYF.

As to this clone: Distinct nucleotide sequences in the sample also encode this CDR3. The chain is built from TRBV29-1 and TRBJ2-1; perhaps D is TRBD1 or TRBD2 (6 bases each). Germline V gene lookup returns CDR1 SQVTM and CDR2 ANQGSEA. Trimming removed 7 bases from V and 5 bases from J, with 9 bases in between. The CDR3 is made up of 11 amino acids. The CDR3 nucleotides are TGCAGCGGGAGGGGGGACAATGAGCAGTTCTTC. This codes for CSGRGDNEQFF.